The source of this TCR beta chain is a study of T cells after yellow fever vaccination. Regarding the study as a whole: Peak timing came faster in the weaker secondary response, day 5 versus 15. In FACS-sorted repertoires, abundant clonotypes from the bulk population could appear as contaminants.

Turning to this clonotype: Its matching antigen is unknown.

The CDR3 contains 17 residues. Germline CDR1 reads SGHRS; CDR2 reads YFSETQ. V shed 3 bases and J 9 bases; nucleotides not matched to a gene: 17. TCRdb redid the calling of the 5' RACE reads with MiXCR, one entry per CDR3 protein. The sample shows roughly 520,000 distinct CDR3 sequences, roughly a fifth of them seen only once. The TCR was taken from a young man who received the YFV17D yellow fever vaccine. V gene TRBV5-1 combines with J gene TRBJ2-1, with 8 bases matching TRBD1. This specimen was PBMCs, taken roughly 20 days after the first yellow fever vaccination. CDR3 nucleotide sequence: TGCGCCAGCAGCTCGGGCCTTATGACAGGGGTTTCGGCTGAGCAGTTCTTC. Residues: CASSSGLMTGVSAEQFF.